In its sample, the clone carrying this T cell receptor (beta chain) was seen a few times. This CDR3 is built from 12 residues. Germline lookup yields CDR1 ENHRY and CDR2 SYGVKD. The data belong to a study of blood T cells in healthy people across ages. A second roughly 6 to 12 cycle PCR used barcoded and J-beta primers. TCRdb reprocessed the 5' RACE reads via MiXCR and lists one record per CDR3 protein. The sample shows approximately 790,000 distinct CDR3 sequences, under 80% of them seen only once. Sequencing was carried out using blood. The chain combines TRBV10-3 with TRBJ2-4; D is tentatively TRBD1 or TRBD2 (6 bases each). TRBJ2-5 matches the DNA end more closely, so the J call is doubtful. This receptor was taken from a man in his thirties or forties in good health. The CDR3 here is CAIRGGLETQYF. As DNA, the CDR3 is TGTGCCATCAGGGGGGGCTTAGAGACCCAGTACTTC.